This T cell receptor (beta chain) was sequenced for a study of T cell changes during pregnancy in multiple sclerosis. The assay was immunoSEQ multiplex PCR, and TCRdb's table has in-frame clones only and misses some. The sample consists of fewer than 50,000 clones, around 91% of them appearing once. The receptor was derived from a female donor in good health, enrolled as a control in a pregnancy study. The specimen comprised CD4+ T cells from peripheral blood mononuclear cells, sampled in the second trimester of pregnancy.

The CDR3 bases are TGTGCCAGCATTCTGGGACTAGCGGGACTCGGAGAGACCCAGTACTTC. This codes for CASILGLAGLGETQYF. The chain couples TRBV7-9 to TRBJ2-5; 13 nucleotides match TRBD2. The CDR3 contains 16 residues. V trimming: 7 bases; J trimming: 4 bases; junction bases outside the gene matches: 9. Germline lookup yields CDR1 SEHNR and CDR2 FQNEAQ (reference sequence). Complete variable domain (other parts from reference TRBV7-9 and TRBJ2-5): DTGVSQNPRHKITKRGQNVTFRCDPISEHNRLYWYRQTLGQGPEFLTYFQNEAQLEKSRLLSDRFSAERPKGSFSTLEIQRTEQGDSAMYLCASILGLAGLGETQYFGPGTRLLVL.